These 10 T cell receptor beta chains were sequenced from one sample in a study of T cells in Graves' hyperthyroidism and ophthalmopathy. The source material, RNA transcripts, was used to amplify TCR beta CDR3 regions. The study used the HTBI primer set for a first-round RT-PCR of the TCR CDR3. TCRdb re-derived calls from the multiplex PCR reads in MiXCR, one entry per CDR3 protein. The sample includes some 690,000 distinct CDR3 sequences, 15% to 20% of them seen just once. The sample consisted of blood. The receptors come from a man aged 45-65 years with Graves' hyperthyroidism.

This clonotype was counted many times. This chain connects TRBV27 to TRBJ1-5; TRBD1 might be the D (6 bases). V lost 4 bases, J lost 7 bases, and 14 bases lay in between. This CDR3 is built from 14 residues. The germline V gene has CDR1 MNHEY and CDR2 SMNVEV (reference sequence). CDR3 nucleotides: TGTGCCAGCAGTTCCCTTGGAGGGGGACAGCCCCAGCATTTT. Translated: CASSSLGGGQPQHF.

This clonotype was counted at least ten times. The V gene is TRBV15, the J gene TRBJ1-2; no clear D gene. Trimming shortened V by 0 bases and J by 4 bases, and 9 bases separated the two germline ends. Germline V gene data show CDR1 as LNHNV and CDR2 as YYDKDF (reference sequence). This CDR3 region has 14 residues. This CDR3 is CATSRDFGIYGYTF. The CDR3 DNA follows: TGTGCCACCAGCAGAGATTTTGGCATCTATGGCTACACCTTC.

The chain combines TRBV6-2 or TRBV6-3 with TRBJ1-6; D is possibly TRBD1 (5 bases). Trimming shortened V by 2 bases and J by 11 bases, and 13 bases separated the two germline ends. Germline V lookup: CDR1 MNHEY, CDR2 SVGEGT. CDR3 length: 14 amino acids. The CDR3: CASSYTRAVAPLHF. The CDR3, as DNA: TGTGCCAGCAGTTACACCAGGGCCGTCGCACCCCTCCACTTT.

This clonotype was detected ten times or more. J is TRBJ2-5 and V is TRBV12-3 or TRBV12-4, with D uncertain. The CDR3 loop spans 13 amino acids. Deletions cut 6 bases from V and 5 bases from J, with 13 bases between. The CDR3 region is CASSYIERETQYF. CDR3 bases: TGTGCCAGCAGCTATATAGAGAGGGAGACCCAGTACTTC.

There are many counts of this clonotype. The chain joins TRBV11-2 to TRBJ1-6; possibly TRBD1 for D (6 bases). The CDR3 sequence is 18 residues long. Trimming took 2 bases from V and 7 from J, leaving 21 bases between them. Germline V lookup: CDR1 SGHAT, CDR2 FQNNGV. CDR3 bases: TGTGCCAGCAGCTTACGCTCAGTCAGGGGCGATCTGAATTCACCCCTCCACTTT. Its translation: CASSLRSVRGDLNSPLHF.

This clonotype showed up just once. V is TRBV30 and J is TRBJ1-1; D is unclear. CDR1 and CDR2 from the germline V gene are GTSNPN and SVGIG (reference sequence). This CDR3 region has 14 residues. Trimming cost V 0 bases and J 1 base, with 9 bases left between them. Here the CDR3 DNA reads TGTGCCTGGAGTGTACTTTGGGGGAACACTGAAGCTTTCTTT. It codes for CAWSVLWGNTEAFF.

This chain connects TRBV10-3 to TRBJ1-2, with D maybe TRBD1 (5 bases). Trimming pared 6 bases from V and 5 bases from J, leaving 10 bases between. CDR3 length: 12 amino acids. Germline-derived CDR1 and CDR2 are ENHRY and SYGVKD. CDR3 sequence reads: CAIRSTEYGYTF. The CDR3 nucleotides read TGTGCCATCAGATCGACAGAGTATGGCTACACCTTC.

This clonotype showed up just a few times. V gene TRBV20-1 combines with J gene TRBJ1-4; unclear D gene. Germline V CDR1 and CDR2: DFQATT, SNEGSKA (reference sequence). V shed 6 bases and J shed 5 bases, with 19 bases lying between them. This CDR3 has 15 amino acids. This CDR3 is CSAPDPAALNEKLFF. DNA for the CDR3: TGCAGTGCCCCAGACCCTGCCGCGTTAAATGAAAAACTGTTTTTT.

This chain joins TRBV7-2 and TRBJ2-2, with 8 bases matching TRBD1. Germline CDR1 and CDR2: SGHTA and FQGNSA. V was clipped by 3 bases and J by 6 bases; unmatched bases: 9. The CDR3 covers 16 residues. The CDR3 here is CASSLRTGFDAGELFF. The CDR3, as DNA: TGTGCCAGCAGCTTGCGGACAGGGTTTGATGCCGGGGAGCTGTTTTTT.

In its sample, this clonotype was seen a few times. The chain recombines TRBV12-3 or TRBV12-4 with TRBJ2-4; TRBD1 aligns across 7 bases. The CDR3 has 14 amino acids. Trimming took 6 bases from V and 7 from J; bases not matched to a gene: 9. The chain's CDR3 is CASRFGTVENIQYF. The CDR3 DNA reads as TGTGCCAGCAGATTTGGGACAGTTGAGAACATTCAGTACTTC.